This entry concerns a single TCR beta chain. Its antigen is undetermined. These data belong to a study of a mutant IDH1 vaccine in newly diagnosed glioma. About the research overall: Those enrolled had earlier been treated with radiotherapy, temozolomide, or both, mostly both. Whole-study findings and limits: The vaccine induced immune responses, and these occurred in more than 80% of patients.

V trimming: 6 bases; J trimming: 3 bases; junction bases outside the gene matches: 10. The CDR3 is made up of 15 amino acids. The germline CDR1 and CDR2 sequences are SQVTM and ANQGSEA. The assay was immunoSEQ multiplex PCR, and TCRdb's table has in-frame clones only and misses some. The sample holds about 31,000 clones, 75% to 95% seen once. Time point defined: week 47, end of study. In the vaccine, a single dose held 300 ug of the mutant IDH1 20-mer peptide, along with topical imiquimod. V gene TRBV29-1 combines with J gene TRBJ1-2, with 10 bases lining up with TRBD1. The sequence was collected from a woman in her forties with glioma. This specimen was PBMCs, taken from a glioma patient whose treatment included an IDH1 peptide vaccine. The CDR3, as DNA: TGCAGCGTCGGACAGGGGGGTGCTATGTACTATGGCTACACCTTC. Translated: CSVGQGGAMYYGYTF. The full variable domain, rest sourced from reference TRBV29-1 and TRBJ1-2, is SAVISQKPSRDICQRGTSLTIQCQVDSQVTMMFWYRQQPGQSLTLIATANQGSEATYESGFVIDKFPISRPNLTFSTLTVSNMSPEDSSIYLCSVGQGGAMYYGYTFGSGTRLTVV.